The sequence of this T cell receptor (beta chain) was determined in a study of neurological immune-mediated disorders. Regarding time point: longitudinal time-point 1 (baseline). From 2 million PBMCs stored at -80 C, the unsorted libraries were generated. Notes on the study in general: Multiple sclerosis patients had less TCR clonal expansion than even healthy controls, unlike HTLV-1-associated myelopathy.

This clonotype was seen ten or more times. Its matching antigen is unknown. A read error may produce the germline difference seen at one junction end. The making of cDNA relied on 5'RACE with 10-nucleotide random UMIs. Over 160 million TCR-beta sequences, together covering 15-18 subjects, were produced by every individual sequencing run that was carried out. TCRdb re-analysed the 5' RACE reads in MiXCR, keeping a single row per CDR3 protein. The sample contains tens of thousands of distinct CDR3 sequences, roughly 10% of which appear only once. CDR3 length: 14 amino acids. Germline-derived CDR1 and CDR2 are SGHRS and YFSETQ.

The V call is TRBV5-1, the J call TRBJ2-5; no definite D call. The TCR comes from a man aged 25 to 40 in good health. Material for sequencing was PBMCs. In DNA form, the CDR3 reads TGCGCCAGCAGCGTACTATTAAACCAGGAGACCCAGTACTTC. Encoded protein: CASSVLLNQETQYF.